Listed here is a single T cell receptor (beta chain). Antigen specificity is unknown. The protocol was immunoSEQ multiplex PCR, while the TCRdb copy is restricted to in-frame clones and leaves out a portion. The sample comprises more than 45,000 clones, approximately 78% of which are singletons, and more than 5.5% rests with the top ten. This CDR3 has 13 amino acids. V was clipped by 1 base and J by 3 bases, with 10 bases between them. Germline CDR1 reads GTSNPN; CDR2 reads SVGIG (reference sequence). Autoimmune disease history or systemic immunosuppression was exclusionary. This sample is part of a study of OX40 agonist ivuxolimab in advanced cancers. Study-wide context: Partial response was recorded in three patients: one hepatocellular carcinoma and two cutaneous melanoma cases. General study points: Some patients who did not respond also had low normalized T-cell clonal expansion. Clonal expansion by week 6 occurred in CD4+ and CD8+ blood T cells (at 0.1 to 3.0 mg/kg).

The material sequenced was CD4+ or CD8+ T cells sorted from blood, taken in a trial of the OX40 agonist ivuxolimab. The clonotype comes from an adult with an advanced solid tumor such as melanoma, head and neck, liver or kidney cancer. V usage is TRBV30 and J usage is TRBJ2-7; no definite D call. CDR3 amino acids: CAWSAGLVYEQYF. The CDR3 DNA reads TGTGCCTGGAGTGCCGGGCTAGTCTACGAGCAGTACTTC. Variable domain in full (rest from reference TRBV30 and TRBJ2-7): SQTIHQWPATLVQPVGSPLSLECTVEGTSNPNLYWYRQAAGRGLQLLFYSVGIGQISSEVPQNLSASRPQDRQFILSSKKLLLSDSGFYLCAWSAGLVYEQYFGPGTRLTVT.